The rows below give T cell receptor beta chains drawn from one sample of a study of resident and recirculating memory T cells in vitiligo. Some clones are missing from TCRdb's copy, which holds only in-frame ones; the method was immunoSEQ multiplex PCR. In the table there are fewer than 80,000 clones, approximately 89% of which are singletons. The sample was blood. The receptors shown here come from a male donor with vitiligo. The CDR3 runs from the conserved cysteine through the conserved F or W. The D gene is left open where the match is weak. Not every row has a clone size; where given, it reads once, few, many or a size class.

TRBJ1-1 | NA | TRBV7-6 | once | CASSPMGRESLNGAFF | TGTGCCAGCAGCCCCATGGGGCGCGAGAGTCTCAATGGAGCTTTCTTT
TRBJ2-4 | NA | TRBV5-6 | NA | CASSLVGLIRGKNIQYF | TGTGCCAGCAGCTTGGTAGGTCTAATCCGAGGAAAAAACATTCAGTACTTC
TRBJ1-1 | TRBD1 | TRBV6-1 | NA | CASSSGTGLGTEAFF | TGTGCCAGCAGCTCCGGGACAGGGCTGGGGACTGAAGCTTTCTTT
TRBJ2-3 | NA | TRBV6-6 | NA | CASSYRDNTDTQYF | TGTGCCAGCAGTTACAGGGACAACACAGATACGCAGTATTTT
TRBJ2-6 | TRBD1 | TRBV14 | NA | CASSRTGGAGANVLTF | TGTGCCAGCAGTCGTACAGGGGGCGCTGGGGCCAACGTCCTGACTTTC
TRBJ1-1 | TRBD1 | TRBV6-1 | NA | CASSEGDRGRDTEAFF | TGTGCCAGCAGTGAAGGGGACAGGGGTAGGGACACTGAAGCTTTCTTT
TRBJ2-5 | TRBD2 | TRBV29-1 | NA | CSVASGGHQETQYF | TGCAGCGTTGCTAGCGGGGGCCACCAAGAGACCCAGTACTTC
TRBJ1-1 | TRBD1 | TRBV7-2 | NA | CASSLEPMDRSNTEAFF | TGTGCCAGCAGCTTAGAGCCAATGGACAGGTCGAACACTGAAGCTTTCTTT
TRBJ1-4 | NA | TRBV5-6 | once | CASSLQGTREKLFF | TGTGCCAGCAGCTTGCAGGGGACAAGGGAAAAACTGTTTTTT
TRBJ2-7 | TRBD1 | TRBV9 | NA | CASSDGQGRYEQYF | TGTGCCAGCAGCGACGGACAGGGAAGATACGAGCAGTACTTC
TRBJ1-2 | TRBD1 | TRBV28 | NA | CASSYPRGLLGYGYTF | TGTGCCAGCAGTTATCCCAGGGGGCTCCTGGGGTATGGCTACACCTTC
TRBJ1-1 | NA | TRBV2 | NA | CASSDQGRDTEAFF | TGTGCCAGCAGTGATCAGGGGCGGGACACTGAAGCTTTCTTT
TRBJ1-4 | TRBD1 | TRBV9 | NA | CASSSDRGDETNEKLFF | TGTGCCAGCAGCTCCGACAGGGGCGATGAAACTAATGAAAAACTGTTTTTT
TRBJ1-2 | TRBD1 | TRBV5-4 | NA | CASSVGRGQGYGYTF | TGTGCCAGCAGCGTCGGCAGGGGGCAAGGCTATGGCTACACCTTC
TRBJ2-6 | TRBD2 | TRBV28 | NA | CASSSLGGEAGANVLTF | TGTGCCAGCAGTTCCCTTGGGGGGGAAGCTGGGGCCAACGTCCTGACTTTC
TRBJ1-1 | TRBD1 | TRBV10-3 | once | CAISTGMNTEAFF | TGTGCCATCTCGACAGGGATGAACACTGAAGCTTTCTTT
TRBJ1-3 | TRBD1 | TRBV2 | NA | CASKDRGSGGNTIYF | TGTGCCAGCAAGGACAGGGGATCTGGTGGAAACACCATATATTTT